This is a list of T cell receptor beta chains from one sample in a study of T-cell memory formation after mild COVID-19. TCRdb passed the 5' RACE reads through MiXCR, listing each CDR3 protein once. The repertoire includes about 33,000 distinct CDR3 sequences, 20% to 25% of them detected once, and less than 2% sits in the top ten. The material sequenced was PBMCs or a T cell subset sorted from them (not recorded which). The origin of the receptors is an adult who had mild COVID-19 (a few samples of this study predate the infection). Cell type and time point are not known. Both conserved end residues are part of each CDR3. Fields, in order: V gene, clone size, J gene, D gene, CDR3 protein, CDR3 DNA. The D gene is left open where the match is weak. Some rows mark clone size as missing; the rest say once, few, many or name a class of expanded clone.

>TRBV10-3|many|TRBJ2-5|TRBD1
CAISEPGQGVGTQYF
TGTGCCATCAGTGAGCCGGGACAGGGGGTAGGGACCCAGTACTTC
>TRBV5-1|many|TRBJ1-1|-
CASSFQGNRNTEAFF
TGCGCCAGCAGCTTCCAGGGCAACCGGAACACTGAAGCTTTCTTT
>TRBV19|many|TRBJ2-7|-
CASSIGRRQTYEQYF
TGTGCCAGTAGTATAGGTCGAAGACAGACCTACGAGCAGTACTTC
>TRBV5-5|many|TRBJ1-1|-
CASSLEGVWTEAFF
TGTGCCAGCAGCTTGGAGGGGGTATGGACTGAAGCTTTCTTT
>TRBV9|many|TRBJ1-1|-
CASSVVLGGGGDTEAFF
TGTGCCAGCAGCGTTGTCTTAGGAGGGGGGGGAGACACTGAAGCTTTCTTT
>TRBV7-2|many|TRBJ1-1|-
CASGGQLNTEAFF
TGTGCCTCGGGGGGGCAGCTGAACACTGAAGCTTTCTTT
>TRBV20-1|many|TRBJ1-5|-
CSARDYSGAGQPQHF
TGCAGTGCTAGAGATTATTCGGGGGCTGGTCAGCCCCAGCATTTT
>TRBV12-3/TRBV12-4|many|TRBJ2-7|TRBD1
CASLWTGAYEQYF
TGTGCCAGCCTTTGGACAGGGGCCTACGAGCAGTACTTC
>TRBV4-1|many|TRBJ1-2|-
CASSQVKPGDGYGYTF
TGCGCCAGCAGCCAAGTTAAGCCAGGGGACGGCTATGGCTACACCTTC
>TRBV30|many|TRBJ1-2|-
CAWMQTLNYGYTF
TGTGCCTGGATGCAGACCCTTAACTATGGCTACACCTTC
>TRBV12-3/TRBV12-4|many|TRBJ1-2|-
CASSSHLAANYGYTF
TGTGCCAGCAGTTCCCACCTGGCAGCAAACTATGGCTACACCTTC
>TRBV30|-|TRBJ1-1|TRBD1
CAWRTGIGTEAFF
TGTGCCTGGAGGACAGGGATCGGGACTGAAGCTTTCTTT
>TRBV4-3|many|TRBJ1-2|-
CASSQSARGLDGYTF
TGCGCCAGCAGCCAATCAGCTAGAGGGTTGGATGGCTACACCTTC
>TRBV30|many|TRBJ2-7|-
CAWSVGLYEQYF
TGTGCCTGGAGTGTAGGGCTCTACGAGCAGTACTTC
>TRBV7-2|many|TRBJ2-7|-
CASSSGRDSDYEQYF
TGTGCCAGCAGCAGCGGTCGGGACTCAGACTACGAGCAGTACTTC
>TRBV27|-|TRBJ2-5|-
CASSPRTGGETQYF
TGTGCCAGCAGTCCCCGGACAGGAGGGGAGACCCAGTACTTC
>TRBV20-1|many|TRBJ2-1|TRBD2
CSATIAGTLFNEQFF
TGCAGTGCTACAATAGCGGGAACGCTCTTCAATGAGCAGTTCTTC
>TRBV29-1|many|TRBJ1-2|-
CSIQGIGYGYTF
TGCAGCATACAGGGAATAGGCTATGGCTACACCTTC
>TRBV7-2|many|TRBJ1-2|-
CASTLEWTPGTESVGYTF
TGTGCCAGCACCCTTGAATGGACACCCGGGACGGAGTCCGTCGGCTACACCTTC
>TRBV5-1|many|TRBJ2-5|-
CASSPAGTEKETQYF
TGCGCCAGCAGCCCCGCCGGGACGGAAAAAGAGACCCAGTACTTC
>TRBV29-1|many|TRBJ1-1|TRBD1
CSAVSQGAGAFF
TGCAGCGCTGTATCACAGGGGGCCGGAGCTTTCTTT
>TRBV9|many|TRBJ2-2|TRBD1
CASSVDPGGTGELFF
TGTGCCAGCAGCGTAGACCCAGGGGGCACCGGGGAGCTGTTTTTT
>TRBV7-6|-|TRBJ2-7|TRBD2
CASSLGASGGTYEQYF
TGTGCCAGCAGCTTAGGGGCTAGCGGAGGCACCTACGAGCAGTACTTC
>TRBV7-2|many|TRBJ2-7|TRBD2
CASSLLGLAGVDEQYF
TGTGCCAGCAGCTTACTAGGACTAGCGGGAGTGGACGAGCAGTACTTC
>TRBV7-2|many|TRBJ2-7|TRBD2
CASSPAGGPYEQYF
TGTGCCAGCAGCCCAGCGGGGGGTCCCTACGAGCAGTACTTC
>TRBV27|many|TRBJ2-3|-
CASSFWQGTDTQYF
TGTGCCAGCAGTTTCTGGCAGGGGACAGATACGCAGTATTTT
>TRBV24-1|many|TRBJ1-6|-
CATSDLYWADTRDSPLHF
TGTGCCACCAGTGATTTATATTGGGCCGACACCAGGGATTCACCCCTCCACTTT
>TRBV6-2/TRBV6-3|few|TRBJ1-1|-
CASSYTANTEAFF
TGTGCCAGCAGTTATACAGCGAACACTGAAGCTTTCTTT